This T cell receptor beta chain was identified in a study of shared clonotypes between healthy human individuals. The CDR3 loop spans 14 amino acids. The ends were cut back, 4 bases at V and 1 base at J, with 11 bases in the middle. Germline V gene lookup returns CDR1 SGDLS and CDR2 YYNGEE. This clone was recorded only once. This table comes from immunoSEQ multiplex PCR, and its TCRdb copy is limited to in-frame clones, with some not included. The sample shows 2.3 million or so clones, 85% to 95% of them seen only once. This chain joins TRBV9 and TRBJ1-1; TRBD1 is a possible D gene (5 bases). The specimen sequenced was naive CD4+ T cells from PBMCs. The subset here: CD45RA+ positively selected. The clonotype was recovered from a man aged 18-30 years in good health. Some clones in this sample may be carry-over from other donors' samples. CDR3 in DNA: TGTGCCAGCAGCCCCAGGGTGGAGAACACTGAAGCTTTCTTT. Its protein product is CASSPRVENTEAFF.